This T cell receptor (beta chain) was sequenced during a study of PD-1 blockade in classical Hodgkin lymphoma. On the study more broadly: Patients got intravenous nivolumab 3 mg/kg every 2 weeks. Notes on the study in general: Complete responders had baseline diversity similar to newly diagnosed patients. Undefined causes, possibly disease activity or prior therapy, underlie the repertoire differences.

Note on this clone: Antigen unknown.

The CDR3 has 16 residues. V lost 3 bases to trimming and J lost 9 bases; unmatched junction nucleotides: 13. Germline V CDR1 and CDR2: SNHLY, FYNNEI. TCRdb's table, derived via immunoSEQ multiplex PCR, lists solely in-frame clones and lacks some. The profile covers roughly 41,000 clones, with 88% appearing a single time and about 7.8% taken by the ten largest. Each and every patient relapsed after autologous stem cell transplantation, and patients got differing brentuximab vedotin exposure. Patients reached a best response of complete response, partial response or progressive disease. The chain combines TRBV2 with TRBJ2-4, with 8 bases aligning to TRBD1. Sequences were derived from peripheral blood mononuclear cells (PBMCs), sampled before the second cycle of nivolumab. This clonotype was obtained from a human donor with classical Hodgkin lymphoma. DNA for the CDR3: TGTGCCAGCAGTGACAGTCAGACAGGGGTATTGGGCATTCAGTACTTC. Its translation: CASSDSQTGVLGIQYF.